The source of this T cell receptor (beta chain) is a study of neurological immune-mediated disorders. Each CDR3 protein is one row after TCRdb ran MiXCR on the 5' RACE reads. The sample has roughly 76,000 distinct CDR3 sequences; 3.2% are singletons. This clonotype was seen at least ten times. Its target is not known. V dropped 3 bases and J dropped 1 base, with 11 bases sitting between them. The CDR3 is 15 residues long. CDR1 and CDR2 from the germline V gene are SGHRS and YFSETQ. Findings of the study overall: The multiple sclerosis repertoire cluster was not associated with any clinical or MRI feature. Phylogenetic grouping placed 18 of 34 multiple sclerosis patients' repertoires in one related-CDR3 cluster, a possible signature.

The chain is built from TRBV5-1 and TRBJ2-1; D might be TRBD1 (5 bases). The sample comprised PBMCs. The sequence was obtained from a woman aged 50 to 60 with multiple sclerosis. The chain's CDR3 is CASSSRTSSYNEQFF. The CDR3 DNA follows: TGCGCCAGCAGCTCTCGGACAAGTTCCTACAATGAGCAGTTCTTC.